The next 32 T cell receptor beta chains were all read from a single sample in a study of post-analysis software for immune sequencing data. Broader study findings: Included in a set of a few TRBV segments more frequent in patients than controls were TRBV5-6, TRBV5-1 and TRBV20-1.

These TCRs' antigens remain unknown. TCR beta libraries were prepared from cDNA with unique molecular identifiers. In TCRdb, the PCR reads were re-called with MiXCR into one record per CDR3 protein. The table has 820,000 or so distinct CDR3 sequences, roughly 50% seen once. Sequencing input: blood. These receptors were taken from a girl aged 5-17 years with multiple sclerosis.

This clonotype was found a few times. The rearrangement uses TRBV7-9 and TRBJ1-2; the D is unclear. Deletions cut 3 bases from V and 5 bases from J, with 10 bases between. CDR3 length equals 13 residues. CDR1 and CDR2 (germline): SEHNR, FQNEAQ (reference sequence). In DNA, the CDR3 is TGTGCCAGCAGCTTTTATCGGGCTTATGGCTACACCTTC. Encoded protein: CASSFYRAYGYTF.

This chain links TRBV7-3 with TRBJ2-3, with D perhaps matching TRBD1 or TRBD2 (5 bases each). Germline CDR1 reads SGHTA; CDR2 reads FQGTGA. The CDR3 totals 14 residues. Trimming stripped 5 bases from V and 2 bases from J, with 11 bases between. For the CDR3, the DNA is TGTGCCAGCAGCCAGGGACGCCACACAGATACGCAGTATTTT. This gives the protein CASSQGRHTDTQYF.

This clonotype has only a few counts. The chain joins TRBV12-3 or TRBV12-4 to TRBJ2-1, with D possibly TRBD2 on 5 matching bases. The CDR3 is 16 residues long. V lost 8 bases and J lost 8, with 25 bases in between. CDR3 DNA: TGTGCCAGCGGCCTGGGCGGACTCGGCGGTTATGATGAGCAGTTCTTC. This sequence encodes CASGLGGLGGYDEQFF.

This clonotype has only one observation. This chain links TRBV21-1 with TRBJ2-7; the table's D call, TRBD1, was not checked against the DNA. TRBV21-1 is a pseudogene segment. This CDR3 region has 17 residues. The CDR3 coding sequence is TGTGCCAGCAGCAAATGCCCGAGGGGGACAGAATCCTACGAGCAGTACTTC. This gives the protein CASSKCPRGTESYEQYF.

The J gene is TRBJ2-1, the V gene TRBV7-6; 15 bases are shared with TRBD2. The CDR3 has 19 residues. Trimming cost V 5 bases and J 3 bases; bases outside gene matches: 11. Per germline, CDR1 SGHVS and CDR2 FNYEAQ. DNA of the CDR3: TGTGCCAGCAGCCCTACCCGGGGACTAGCGGGAGGTATCTACAATGAGCAGTTCTTC. Protein product: CASSPTRGLAGGIYNEQFF.

The chain couples TRBV5-1 to TRBJ2-1; TRBD1 agrees at 9 bases. Unmatched junction bases numbered 15, after V lost 6 bases and J lost 2 bases. The CDR3 totals 18 residues. The germline V gene encodes CDR1 SGHRS and CDR2 YFSETQ. The CDR3 sequence is CASNRGTGSVAAYNEQFF. The CDR3 DNA sequence: TGCGCCAGCAACCGAGGGACAGGGTCGGTCGCAGCCTACAATGAGCAGTTCTTC.

This clonotype was seen a handful of times. This rearrangement joins TRBV20-1 to TRBJ2-1, with TRBD2 identical over 8 bases. The V gene end was trimmed by 2 bases and the J gene end by 7 bases; junction bases not matched to a gene: 13. The CDR3 contains 16 residues. Germline V CDR1 and CDR2: DFQATT, SNEGSKA (reference sequence). The CDR3 bases are TGCAGTGCTAGATCGTCTTCGGGGGGGGCCTGGAATGAGCAGTTCTTC. Translation gives CSARSSSGGAWNEQFF.

The chain couples TRBV28 to TRBJ1-1; unclear D gene. CDR3 length: 13 amino acids. Germline values: CDR1 MDHEN, CDR2 SYDVKM. V lost 3 bases and J 6 bases, leaving 11 bases between the germline ends. The CDR3 region has the DNA TGTGCCAGCAGTTTTACTGTCGAAGCTGAAGCTTTCTTT. Translation gives CASSFTVEAEAFF.

Written as DNA, the CDR3 is TGCAGCGTTGAAGCGGGGAGAACAGGGTGGCTCTATGGCTACACCTTC. Translating it yields CSVEAGRTGWLYGYTF. The chain employs TRBV29-1 and TRBJ1-2; tentative D call: TRBD1 (6 bases). Germline-derived CDR1 and CDR2 are SQVTM and ANQGSEA. V was pared by 1 base and J by 4 bases, with 19 bases between. CDR3 length: 16 residues.

J is TRBJ2-4 and V is TRBV12-3 or TRBV12-4; D assignment may be TRBD1 or TRBD2 (5 bases each). The CDR3 length is 13 residues. The germline V and J ends were trimmed by 5 bases and 14 bases, with 19 bases remaining between them. The CDR3 DNA follows: TGTGCCAGCAGTCTCCAGAGGCATGGGGGAGAGTACTTC. Its translation: CASSLQRHGGEYF.

This clonotype was observed once. This sequence joins TRBV7-6 and TRBJ1-2; the match to TRBD1 covers 7 bases. Germline V CDR1 and CDR2: SGHVS, FNYEAQ. CDR3 size: 14 residues. V shed 6 bases and J 4 bases; nucleotides not matched to a gene: 8. The CDR3 DNA is TGTGCCAGCAGTCCCTTGACAGGGCCCTATGGCTACACCTTC. Translating gives CASSPLTGPYGYTF. The whole variable domain, filled in from reference TRBV7-6 and TRBJ1-2, reads GAGVSQSPRYKVTKRGQDVALRCDPISGHVSLYWYRQALGQGPEFLTYFNYEAQQDKSGLPNDRFSAERPEGSISTLTIQRTEQRDSAMYRCASSPLTGPYGYTFGSGTRLTVV.

The J gene is TRBJ2-1, the V gene TRBV29-1, with 13 bases identical to TRBD2. The trim removed 5 bases at V and 2 bases at J, leaving 15 bases unmatched. The germline gives CDR1 SQVTM, CDR2 ANQGSEA. This CDR3 contains 19 residues. CDR3 nucleotides: TGCAGCGTTCCCCAAGGGAGACTAGCGGGAGGATTGGCCTACAATGAGCAGTTCTTC. Translated, it gives CSVPQGRLAGGLAYNEQFF.

The chain combines TRBV7-9 with TRBJ2-1; 11 bases align to TRBD2. The V segment lost 0 bases and the J segment 3 bases; nucleotides outside the gene matches: 4. From germline, CDR1 is SEHNR and CDR2 FQNEAQ (reference sequence). The CDR3 loop spans 17 amino acids. This chain's CDR3 is CASSLAGLAGRYNEQFF. CDR3 DNA: TGTGCCAGCAGCTTAGCTGGACTAGCGGGTCGCTACAATGAGCAGTTCTTC.

The sample holds a few counts of this clonotype. The chain joins TRBV12-5 to TRBJ2-7; tentative D call: TRBD2 (5 bases). V lost 5 bases, J lost 4 bases, and 9 bases lay in between. The CDR3 runs to 12 residues. Germline assignment: CDR1 LGHNT and CDR2 FRNRAP. CDR3 sequence (DNA): TGTGCTAGTGGTGCTTGGACTTACGAGCAGTACTTC. Its translation: CASGAWTYEQYF.

The CDR3 is CASREGGVYEQYF. The CDR3 region has the DNA TGTGCCAGCAGGGAAGGGGGGGTCTACGAGCAGTACTTC. V usage is TRBV6-9 and J usage is TRBJ2-5; D might be TRBD2 (7 bases). Near its end, the DNA agrees better with TRBJ2-7, so the J call may be wrong. Germline V gene data show CDR1 as MNHGY and CDR2 as SVAAGI. The CDR3 contains 13 residues.

This clonotype was seen only a few times. This chain joins TRBV5-1 and TRBJ2-4; D unresolved. The assigned J gene may be wrong: the sequence end matches TRBJ2-7 better. The CDR3 spans 12 residues. Germline V CDR1 and CDR2: SGHRS, YFSETQ. The CDR3 protein is CASAGGDYEQYF. CDR3 nucleotides: TGCGCCAGCGCAGGCGGTGACTACGAGCAGTACTTC.

The chain carries TRBV29-1 and TRBJ1-2; no definite D call. The CDR3 spans 13 residues. The V end was cut by 4 bases, the J end by 2 bases, with 11 bases between. The V gene's germline CDR1 is SQVTM and CDR2 ANQGSEA. The DNA for the CDR3 is TGCAGCGTTGGAGGGCAGGCAAACTATGGCTACACCTTC. It yields the protein CSVGGQANYGYTF.

In this sample, this clonotype turned up a few times. The V and J genes are TRBV18 and TRBJ2-3, with a possible D match to TRBD2 (5 bases). V dropped 3 bases and J dropped 8 bases, with 21 bases sitting between them. The CDR3 contains 16 residues. CDR1 is KGHSH, CDR2 LQKENI, per germline. The CDR3 spells CASSPSGFGVDGTQYF. The CDR3 region has the DNA TGTGCCAGCTCACCTTCCGGGTTCGGGGTCGATGGTACGCAGTATTTT. The full variable domain, in which reference TRBV18 and TRBJ2-3 provide the parts outside the CDR3, is NAGVMQNPRHLVRRRGQEARLRCSPMKGHSHVYWYRQLPEEGLKFMVYLQKENIIDESGMPKERFSAEFPKEGPSILRIQQVVRGDSAAYFCASSPSGFGVDGTQYFGPGTRLTVL.

This chain joins TRBV29-1 and TRBJ2-5; D assignment may be TRBD1 or TRBD2 (6 bases each). This CDR3 spans 13 amino acids. The V gene's germline CDR1 is SQVTM and CDR2 ANQGSEA. The germline V and J ends were trimmed by 7 bases and 4 bases, with 16 bases remaining between them. This CDR3 is CSGLTGRRETQYF. As DNA, the CDR3 is TGCAGCGGACTAACAGGGAGGAGAGAGACCCAGTACTTC.

The chain is built from TRBV10-3 and TRBJ2-5, with D possibly being TRBD2 (7 bases). CDR1 is ENHRY, CDR2 SYGVKD, per germline. V gave up 6 bases and J gave up 4 bases, with 12 bases separating them. The CDR3 consists of 13 residues. CDR3 DNA: TGTGCCATCAGCGCGGGGGCCACAGAGACCCAGTACTTC. Translation: CAISAGATETQYF.

In the case of this clonotype: The junction shows a germline mismatch at one end, possibly a read error. This chain joins TRBV7-9 and TRBJ2-1; 8 nucleotides match TRBD2. Germline CDR1 and CDR2: SEHNR and FQNEAQ (reference sequence). The CDR3 length is 15 residues. The DNA for the CDR3 is TGTGCCAGCAGCTTGGCGGGAGGATCCTCCAATGAGCAGTTCTTC. This encodes CASSLAGGSSNEQFF.

In the case of this clonotype: An end of the junction differs from the germline gene, which may be a read error. This chain connects TRBV6-6 to TRBJ2-1; 11 positions match TRBD2. This CDR3 comprises 16 residues. Per the germline V gene, CDR1 is MNHNY and CDR2 is SVGAGI (reference sequence). CDR3 sequence reads: CASSQASGGLYNEQFF. In DNA form, the CDR3 reads TGTGCTAGCAGTCAGGCTAGCGGGGGGCTGTACAATGAGCAGTTCTTC.

This chain links TRBV27 with TRBJ2-1; D could derive from TRBD1 or TRBD2 (6 bases each). Germline values: CDR1 MNHEY, CDR2 SMNVEV (reference sequence). The germline V and J ends were trimmed by 3 bases and 8 bases, with 20 bases remaining between them. The CDR3 extends over 16 amino acids. The CDR3: CASSFRVLTGRHEQFF. The CDR3 DNA follows: TGTGCCAGCAGTTTCCGGGTACTAACAGGGAGGCATGAGCAGTTCTTC.

The chain couples TRBV6-5 to TRBJ1-2; D is possibly TRBD1 (5 bases). The CDR3 has 18 amino acids. Trimming removed 3 bases from V and 12 bases from J, with 32 bases in between. Germline V lookup: CDR1 MNHEY, CDR2 SVGAGI. CDR3 sequence: CASSYGQAREFHARTNTF. CDR3 DNA sequence: TGTGCCAGCAGTTATGGGCAGGCCAGGGAGTTCCACGCCCGTACTAACACCTTC.

The chain uses TRBV20-1 and TRBJ1-6; D is ambiguous. Deletions cut 3 bases from V and 7 bases from J, with 10 bases between. The CDR3 extends over 13 amino acids. Germline CDR1 and CDR2: DFQATT and SNEGSKA (reference sequence). For the CDR3, the DNA is TGCAGTGCTAGTACCGGGGTGAATTCACCCCTCCACTTT. Its protein is CSASTGVNSPLHF.

In this sample, this clonotype turned up many times. Compared with germline, one end of the junction differs, possibly owing to a read error. The J gene is TRBJ2-3, the V gene TRBV7-2, with D maybe TRBD2 (5 bases). The CDR3 runs to 15 residues. CDR1 and CDR2 from the germline V gene are SGHTA and FQGNSA. The CDR3: CASSLARGRTDTQYF. CDR3 in DNA: TGTGCCAGCAGTTTAGCGCGCGGCCGCACAGATACGCAGTATTTT.

This clonotype was detected a few times. The chain uses TRBV9 and TRBJ2-6; the match to TRBD1 covers 8 bases. Per germline, CDR1 SGDLS and CDR2 YYNGEE. The junction had 6 bases not matched to a gene; V was cut back by 1 base and J by 0 bases. The CDR3 runs to 18 residues. The CDR3 nucleotides are TGTGCCAGCAGCGTATGGGGACAGGACTTCTCTGGGGCCAACGTCCTGACTTTC. Translated: CASSVWGQDFSGANVLTF. Complete variable domain (other parts from reference TRBV9 and TRBJ2-6): DSGVTQTPKHLITATGQRVTLRCSPRSGDLSVYWYQQSLDQGLQFLIQYYNGEERAKGNILERFSAQQFPDLHSELNLSSLELGDSALYFCASSVWGQDFSGANVLTFGAGSRLTVL.

This clonotype was recorded a few times. Here the CDR3 DNA reads TGCAGCGTTGAGTTACAGGGGGCGTTGAACACTGAAGCTTTCTTT. As protein: CSVELQGALNTEAFF. J is TRBJ1-1 and V is TRBV29-1; 9 bases are a match to TRBD1. This CDR3 region has 15 residues. Germline-derived CDR1 and CDR2 are SQVTM and ANQGSEA. Trimming removed 3 bases from V and 0 bases from J; junction bases left unmatched: 5.

V is TRBV25-1 and J is TRBJ2-1; no reliable D call. This CDR3 contains 16 residues. Germline V lookup: CDR1 MGHDK, CDR2 SYGVNS. V was trimmed by 5 bases and J by 3 bases, leaving 17 bases between them. CDR3 residues: CASSPKGQPSYNEQFF. As DNA, the CDR3 is TGTGCCAGCAGTCCAAAAGGGCAGCCCAGCTACAATGAGCAGTTCTTC.

This rearrangement joins TRBV11-2 to TRBJ2-1; weak D call: TRBD2 (6 bases). Between the trimmed V and J ends, which lost 2 bases and 4 bases, there was a span of 15 bases. The CDR3 extends over 16 amino acids. CDR1 is SGHAT and CDR2 is FQNNGV in the germline V gene. The CDR3 protein is CASSLWAGPPYNEQFF. The CDR3 region has the DNA TGTGCCAGCAGCTTATGGGCGGGGCCGCCTTACAATGAGCAGTTCTTC.

V and J are TRBV5-1 and TRBJ2-3; perhaps D is TRBD1 or TRBD2 (6 bases each). Trimming cost V 6 bases and J 3 bases, with 14 bases left between them. The length of the CDR3 is 14 residues. The germline V gene encodes CDR1 SGHRS and CDR2 YFSETQ. For the CDR3, the DNA is TGCGCCAGCAAGCAAGGGGGGATTACAGATACGCAGTATTTT. Encoded protein: CASKQGGITDTQYF.

This chain uses TRBV7-8 with TRBJ1-5; D might be TRBD1 (5 bases). The V end lost 3 bases, the J end lost 3 bases, and 9 bases lay between the germline ends. The CDR3 is 14 amino acids. Germline V gene data show CDR1 as SGHVS and CDR2 as FQNEAQ. The CDR3 sequence: CASSLGPINQPQHF. In nucleotides, the CDR3 is TGTGCCAGCAGCTTGGGACCGATCAATCAGCCCCAGCATTTT.